These T cell receptor beta chains were read from a single sample in a study of shared clonotypes between healthy human individuals. Data came from immunoSEQ multiplex PCR; TCRdb stores just in-frame clones and leaves some out. The data contain some 2,000,000 clones, approximately 95% of them singletons. Sequenced sample: naive CD4+ T cells sorted from blood. The receptors derive from a young man in good health. The CDR3 runs from the conserved cysteine through the conserved F or W. The D gene is left open where the match is weak. Not all rows give a size; the values are once, few, many and, for expanded clones, a class.

TRBJ1-6 | NA | NA | TRBV6-6 | TGTGCCAGTAGGGGCGGGGGTTATAATTCACCCCTCCACTTT | CASRGGGYNSPLHF
TRBJ1-1 | NA | TRBD1 | TRBV5-1 | TGCGCCAGCAGCTTGGGTGACAGGGCTCGTGAAGCTTTCTTT | CASSLGDRAREAFF
TRBJ1-4 | NA | NA | TRBV27 | TGTGCCAGCAGTCTCGGGACGTTAGGAAAACTGTTTTTT | CASSLGTLGKLFF
TRBJ2-2 | NA | NA | TRBV28 | TGTGCCAGCCCTAGGGGGGCCGGGGAGCTGTTTTTT | CASPRGAGELFF
TRBJ2-5 | NA | TRBD2 | TRBV5-1 | TGCGCCAGCAGCTCCGGACTAGCGGGGCAAGAGACCCAGTACTTC | CASSSGLAGQETQYF
TRBJ2-1 | NA | NA | TRBV29-1 | TGCAGCGTTGGACACCTCTCCTACAATGAGCAGTTCTTC | CSVGHLSYNEQFF
TRBJ2-3 | NA | NA | TRBV27 | TGTGCCAGCAGTTTATCGGGAGATACGCAGTATTTT | CASSLSGDTQYF
TRBJ1-4 | NA | TRBD1 | TRBV5-1 | TGCGCCAGCAGCATAGGAAACAGGGGGCAAGGTGAAAAACTGTTTTTT | CASSIGNRGQGEKLFF
TRBJ1-6 | NA | TRBD1 | TRBV6-5 | TGTGCCAGCAGTCGAACAGGGGAGTCACCCCTCCACTTT | CASSRTGESPLHF
TRBJ1-3 | NA | NA | TRBV27 | TGTGCCAGCAGTTTATGGTCCGGAAACACCATATATTTT | CASSLWSGNTIYF
TRBJ1-2 | NA | NA | TRBV19 | TGTGCCAGTAGTGCTTCCACCGGGCCATACTATGGCTACACCTTC | CASSASTGPYYGYTF
TRBJ2-2 | NA | NA | TRBV9 | TGTGCCAGCAGCCTCGGACGGGTGAACACCGGGGAGCTGTTTTTT | CASSLGRVNTGELFF
TRBJ2-5 | NA | TRBD2 | TRBV6-5 | TGTGCCAGCAGTACGGGCGGGGGGACCCAGTACTTC | CASSTGGGTQYF
TRBJ2-1 | NA | TRBD1 | TRBV29-1 | TGCAGCGTGGGACAGGGGGCCAGGTTTTACAATGAGCAGTTCTTC | CSVGQGARFYNEQFF
TRBJ2-5 | NA | TRBD1 | TRBV18 | TGTGCCAGCTCACCCGTACCACAGGGGGCGGGAGAGACCCAGTACTTC | CASSPVPQGAGETQYF
TRBJ2-2 | NA | TRBD1 | TRBV19 | TGTGCCAGTAGTCCCCCGACAGGGGCGAACACCGGGGAGCTGTTTTTT | CASSPPTGANTGELFF
TRBJ1-4 | NA | TRBD1 | TRBV6-6 | TGTGCCAGCAGTTACCGACAGGGGACTAATGAAAAACTGTTTTTT | CASSYRQGTNEKLFF
TRBJ1-1 | NA | NA | TRBV10-3 | TGTGCCATGGCCGGGGGCAACACTGAAGCTTTCTTT | CAMAGGNTEAFF
TRBJ1-6 | NA | NA | TRBV6-5 | TGTGCCAGCAGTTACTCGCGTGTAGGGAATTCACCCCTCCACTTT | CASSYSRVGNSPLHF
TRBJ1-1 | NA | NA | TRBV27 | TGTGCCAGTCGGGGACGGAACACTGAAGCTTTCTTT | CASRGRNTEAFF
TRBJ2-1 | once | TRBD2 | TRBV5-1 | TGCGCCAGCAGCTCAACCGGGACTAGCGCCTCTGGTGAGCAGTTCTTC | CASSSTGTSASGEQFF
TRBJ2-7 | NA | NA | TRBV6-1 | TGTGCCAGCAGCATAGGGACGATCCCCCTCTACGAGCAGTACTTC | CASSIGTIPLYEQYF
TRBJ2-7 | NA | NA | TRBV28 | TGTGCCAGCAGTTTAAGGGCGTACGAGCAGTACTTC | CASSLRAYEQYF